This is a list of T cell receptor beta chains from one sample in a study of T cell responses to AZD1222 COVID-19 vaccine. The protocol was immunoSEQ multiplex PCR, while the TCRdb copy is restricted to in-frame clones and leaves out a portion. Of 95,000 to 120,000 clones listed, around 83% were seen once; the top ten hold 3% to 4%. Material: peripheral blood, obtained on day 0 of AZD1222 vaccination. These receptors were obtained from an adult in good health. Each CDR3 is given with its conserved first and last residue. Fields, in order: CDR3 protein, CDR3 DNA, D gene, V gene, clone size, J gene. D genes are given only for firm matches. A clone size is listed for some rows: how often the clone was seen (once, few, many), or a class if it is expanded.

CDR3: CASSLGRGSGGYNEQFF
DNA: TGTGCCAGCAGCTTAGGGCGGGGGTCAGGGGGCTACAATGAGCAGTTCTTC
D: -
V: TRBV7-8
size: -
J: TRBJ2-1

CDR3: CASSYAGQWMDYGYTF
DNA: TGTGCCAGCAGTTATGCCGGACAGTGGATGGACTATGGCTACACCTTC
D: -
V: TRBV6-5
size: -
J: TRBJ1-2

CDR3: CASSRNVQAGVNTGELFF
DNA: TGTGCCAGCAGCCGAAACGTCCAAGCGGGGGTGAACACCGGGGAGCTGTTTTTT
D: TRBD2
V: TRBV4-2
size: -
J: TRBJ2-2

CDR3: CASSVRDEKAFF
DNA: TGTGCCAGCAGCGTCCGGGACGAAAAAGCTTTCTTT
D: -
V: TRBV21-1
size: -
J: TRBJ1-1

CDR3: CASSSSWGGGEQFF
DNA: TGCGCCAGCAGCTCCTCGTGGGGAGGGGGTGAGCAGTTCTTC
D: -
V: TRBV5-1
size: -
J: TRBJ2-1

CDR3: CASSGVGLGTDTQYF
DNA: TGCGCCAGCAGCGGCGTTGGGCTCGGCACAGATACGCAGTATTTT
D: -
V: TRBV5-1
size: -
J: TRBJ2-3

CDR3: CASSLGTENEQFF
DNA: TGCGCCAGCAGCTTGGGCACTGAGAATGAGCAGTTCTTC
D: -
V: TRBV5-1
size: -
J: TRBJ2-1

CDR3: CASSPRDSFSYEQYF
DNA: TGTGCCAGCAGCCCCCGGGACAGTTTTTCCTACGAGCAGTACTTC
D: TRBD1
V: TRBV7-9
size: few
J: TRBJ2-7

CDR3: CASSFPAGSKLFF
DNA: TGTGCCAGCAGCTTCCCTGCGGGGTCAAAACTGTTTTTT
D: -
V: TRBV7-8
size: once
J: TRBJ1-4

CDR3: CASSPKDRGLVGYTF
DNA: TGTGCCAGCAGTCCGAAGGACAGGGGGCTGGTTGGCTACACCTTC
D: TRBD1
V: TRBV6-2/TRBV6-3
size: -
J: TRBJ1-2

CDR3: CAWSIQGMDTGELFF
DNA: TGTGCCTGGAGTATTCAGGGGATGGACACCGGGGAGCTGTTTTTT
D: -
V: TRBV30
size: few
J: TRBJ2-2

CDR3: CASSPLLGTSSTDTQYF
DNA: TGTGCCAGCAGCCCCCTGTTGGGTACTTCCAGCACAGATACGCAGTATTTT
D: -
V: TRBV14
size: -
J: TRBJ2-3

CDR3: CASSPGGPGSAF
DNA: TGTGCCAGCAGCCCAGGGGGCCCGGGGAGCGCCTTC
D: TRBD1
V: TRBV9
size: -
J: TRBJ1-2

CDR3: CASSPSDSNQPQHF
DNA: TGTGCCAGTAGTCCGAGCGATAGCAATCAGCCCCAGCATTTT
D: -
V: TRBV19
size: -
J: TRBJ1-5

CDR3: CASSLTGANYNEQFF
DNA: TGTGCCAGCAGCTTAACAGGGGCTAATTACAATGAGCAGTTCTTC
D: TRBD1
V: TRBV5-8
size: -
J: TRBJ2-1

CDR3: CASSLWGVYEQYF
DNA: TGTGCCAGCAGCTTGTGGGGCGTCTACGAGCAGTACTTC
D: -
V: TRBV5-6
size: once
J: TRBJ2-7

CDR3: CASTLLGGRMNEQFF
DNA: TGTGCCAGCACCCTGTTGGGGGGCAGGATGAATGAGCAGTTCTTC
D: -
V: TRBV7-9
size: -
J: TRBJ2-1

CDR3: CASSLGSGELFF
DNA: TGTGCCAGCAGCTTAGGGAGCGGGGAGCTGTTTTTT
D: -
V: TRBV7-8
size: -
J: TRBJ2-2

CDR3: CASSLMGSEGYTF
DNA: TGCGCCAGCAGCTTAATGGGGTCGGAAGGCTACACCTTC
D: -
V: TRBV5-1
size: -
J: TRBJ1-2

CDR3: CASRGTDMNTEAFF
DNA: TGTGCCAGCAGGGGGACAGATATGAACACTGAAGCTTTCTTT
D: TRBD1
V: TRBV6-5
size: -
J: TRBJ1-1

CDR3: CASSLLGRGGYTF
DNA: TGTGCCAGCAGTTTACTGGGGCGAGGTGGCTACACCTTC
D: -
V: TRBV28
size: -
J: TRBJ1-2

CDR3: CASSPRDRFDQPQHF
DNA: TGTGCCAGCAGTCCCCGGGACAGGTTCGATCAGCCCCAGCATTTT
D: TRBD1
V: TRBV6-5
size: -
J: TRBJ1-5

CDR3: CASSGPIDSQKNIQYF
DNA: TGTGCCAGCAGCGGTCCCATAGACAGCCAAAAAAACATTCAGTACTTC
D: -
V: TRBV9
size: -
J: TRBJ2-4

CDR3: CASSQAYGTEAFF
DNA: TGCGCCAGCAGCCAGGCCTATGGCACTGAAGCTTTCTTT
D: -
V: TRBV4-1
size: -
J: TRBJ1-1

CDR3: CSASDKNRDNFMNTEAFF
DNA: TGCAGTGCTAGTGATAAGAACAGGGACAACTTCATGAACACTGAAGCTTTCTTT
D: -
V: TRBV20-1
size: -
J: TRBJ1-1

CDR3: CATSRDQAVTNEKLFF
DNA: TGTGCCACCAGCAGAGATCAGGCAGTAACTAATGAAAAACTGTTTTTT
D: -
V: TRBV15
size: -
J: TRBJ1-4

CDR3: CASSQERRQEVDGYTF
DNA: TGCGCCAGCAGCCAGGAACGGAGACAGGAGGTGGATGGCTACACCTTC
D: -
V: TRBV4-3
size: -
J: TRBJ1-2

CDR3: CASSFGGQYYEQYF
DNA: TGTGCCAGCAGTTTCGGGGGACAATACTACGAGCAGTACTTC
D: -
V: TRBV28
size: -
J: TRBJ2-7

CDR3: CASSVDPGQGAYEQYF
DNA: TGTGCCAGCAGCGTAGATCCGGGACAGGGAGCTTACGAGCAGTACTTC
D: TRBD1
V: TRBV9
size: -
J: TRBJ2-7

CDR3: CASSSGNSGANVLTF
DNA: TGTGCCAGCAGCTCCGGTAACTCTGGGGCCAACGTCCTGACTTTC
D: -
V: TRBV7-2
size: once
J: TRBJ2-6

CDR3: CASPSADPNTEAFF
DNA: TGTGCCAGTCCATCGGCGGACCCCAACACTGAAGCTTTCTTT
D: -
V: TRBV28
size: -
J: TRBJ1-1

CDR3: CASVGRKNNEQFF
DNA: TGTGCCAGCGTCGGACGCAAAAACAATGAGCAGTTCTTC
D: -
V: TRBV7-9
size: -
J: TRBJ2-1

CDR3: CASSQEDNTGELFF
DNA: TGTGCCAGCAGCCAAGAAGATAACACCGGGGAGCTGTTTTTT
D: -
V: TRBV3-1/TRBV3-2
size: -
J: TRBJ2-2

CDR3: CASSLGGGRDEKLFF
DNA: TGTGCCAGCAGCTTAGGGGGGGGGCGAGATGAAAAACTGTTTTTT
D: -
V: TRBV7-2
size: -
J: TRBJ1-4

CDR3: CASSNPGQGAHGYTF
DNA: TGTGCCAGTAGTAATCCGGGACAGGGGGCCCATGGCTACACCTTC
D: TRBD1
V: TRBV19
size: -
J: TRBJ1-2

CDR3: CASSPEWGEKLFF
DNA: TGCGCCAGCAGCCCTGAGTGGGGTGAAAAACTGTTTTTT
D: -
V: TRBV5-1
size: -
J: TRBJ1-4

CDR3: CASSVMIGTSGGGEQFF
DNA: TGTGCCAGCAGTGTGATGATCGGGACTAGCGGGGGAGGAGAGCAGTTCTTC
D: TRBD2
V: TRBV6-1
size: -
J: TRBJ2-1

CDR3: CASSLDGSGNTIYF
DNA: TGCGCCAGCAGCTTGGACGGGTCTGGAAACACCATATATTTT
D: -
V: TRBV5-1
size: -
J: TRBJ1-3

CDR3: CASSLTANTEAFF
DNA: TGTGCCAGCAGTTTGACAGCGAACACTGAAGCTTTCTTT
D: -
V: TRBV12-3/TRBV12-4
size: -
J: TRBJ1-1

CDR3: CASSVVEQGGTEAFF
DNA: TGTGCCAGCAGCGTAGTGGAACAGGGTGGCACTGAAGCTTTCTTT
D: -
V: TRBV9
size: few
J: TRBJ1-1

CDR3: CASSYGQHYEQYF
DNA: TGTGCCAGCAGTTACGGGCAGCACTACGAGCAGTACTTC
D: -
V: TRBV6-5
size: once
J: TRBJ2-7

CDR3: CASSQQGGNTVFF
DNA: TGTGCCAGCAGCCAACAGGGGGGGAATACGGTGTTTTTT
D: TRBD1
V: TRBV7-9
size: -
J: TRBJ1-4

CDR3: CASSETHTYEQYF
DNA: TGCGCCAGCAGTGAGACCCATACCTACGAGCAGTACTTC
D: -
V: TRBV10-1
size: once
J: TRBJ2-7

CDR3: CASSPTSGRSDTQYF
DNA: TGTGCCAGCTCACCTACCAGCGGGAGGTCAGATACGCAGTATTTT
D: TRBD2
V: TRBV18
size: -
J: TRBJ2-3